The source of this TCR beta chain is a study of a mutant IDH1 vaccine in newly diagnosed glioma. About the research overall: A roughly 62% male, around 40% female split and a mean age of roughly 44 years characterized treated patients. Previous treatment comprised radiotherapy, temozolomide, or both, mostly both. Study-wide points: A vaccine-induced immune response developed in about 93% of the patients. Pseudoprogression seemingly bore no relation to changes in top peripheral T cell clonotypes.

Time point denoted: baseline, week 1 (first vaccination visit). The treatment denotes: pre-vaccination baseline after standard-of-care therapy. On this clone: Its antigen is not identified.

V lost 2 bases, J lost 5 bases, and 12 bases lay in between. The CDR3 consists of 14 residues. Germline lookup yields CDR1 LNHDA and CDR2 SQIVND (reference sequence). TCRdb's table, derived via immunoSEQ multiplex PCR, lists solely in-frame clones and lacks some. In the table there are around 15,000 clones, 80% of which are singletons. The TCR sequence derives from a man aged 35-49 years with glioma. The chain links TRBV19 to TRBJ1-2; no definite D call. Here the sequenced sample was PBMCs, taken from a glioma patient treated with radiotherapy, temozolomide or both. The CDR3 nucleotides read TGTGCCAGTAGTATACGTCCGGACGCTTATGGCTACACCTTC. Translated: CASSIRPDAYGYTF.